The clone carrying this TCR beta chain has more than one count but fewer than ten. Total RNA came from unfractionated whole blood. This entry belongs to a study of human T cells and chemical hapten exposure. The library put unique molecular identifiers onto individual cDNA molecules. TCRdb reprocessed the reads via MiXCR and lists one record per CDR3 protein. The sample carries about 120,000 distinct CDR3 sequences, more than 8.5% recorded once. J lost 5 bases, V lost 2 bases, and 16 bases had no gene match. The length of the CDR3 is 18 residues. Germline V gives CDR1 SGHTA, CDR2 FQGNSA. The chain links TRBV7-2 to TRBJ2-5; 8 bases fit TRBD2. The receptor comes from a human donor in good health. Some clones in this sample may be carry-over from other donors' samples. Sequenced sample: whole blood. The CDR3 coding sequence is TGTGCCAGCAGCTTATTACTAGCGGTTAACCCCGAGCGGGAGACCCAGTACTTC. Protein product: CASSLLLAVNPERETQYF.